The next 9 T cell receptor beta chains were all read from a single sample in a study of cytomegalovirus exposure and HLA in healthy donors. This PCR relied on a set of 60 Vbeta primers and 13 Jbeta primers. The repertoire was sequenced with immunoSEQ multiplex PCR; TCRdb's copy has only in-frame clones and lacks some. The sample yields over 150,000 clones, 70% to 85% seen once. The sequenced material came from PBMCs. The receptors come from a man aged 40-49 years in good health and CMV-seronegative.

This clone appeared a few times. The chain recombines TRBV6-6 with TRBJ2-5; D is possibly TRBD1 (5 bases). The CDR3 extends over 14 amino acids. Trimming stripped 5 bases from V and 1 base from J, with 11 bases between. CDR1 and CDR2 from the germline V gene are MNHNY and SVGAGI (reference sequence). The CDR3 loop is CASSPTGSQETQYF. The CDR3 DNA is TGTGCCAGCAGTCCTACAGGTAGCCAAGAGACCCAGTACTTC.

The chain has TRBV10-2 and TRBJ2-1; weak D call: TRBD1 (5 bases). Per germline, CDR1 WSHSY and CDR2 SAAADI. V was shortened by 9 bases and J by 7 bases, with 13 bases between the two germline ends. This CDR3 region has 12 residues. CDR3 sequence (DNA): TGCGCCAGTCACCCAAGGGGAAATGAGCAGTTCTTC. It codes for CASHPRGNEQFF.

This chain connects TRBV5-1 to TRBJ1-2, with D perhaps TRBD1 (5 bases). CDR1 is SGHRS, CDR2 YFSETQ, per germline. V lost 4 bases to trimming and J lost 4 bases, with 14 bases between them. The CDR3 has 14 amino acids. CDR3 in DNA: TGCGCCAGCAGCCGGGGGGAGGGAAGCTATGGCTACACCTTC. Translation: CASSRGEGSYGYTF.

J is TRBJ2-1 and V is TRBV4-1; no clear D. V gave up 5 bases and J gave up 7 bases, with 18 bases separating them. The CDR3 runs 15 residues. Germline assignment: CDR1 MGHRA and CDR2 YSYEKL. The CDR3 is CASSTFSPEGNEQFF. The CDR3 DNA reads TGCGCCAGCAGCACCTTTAGCCCGGAAGGAAATGAGCAGTTCTTC.

The chain has TRBV5-6 and TRBJ2-7, with TRBD1 as a possible D gene (5 bases). The germline CDR1 and CDR2 sequences are SGHDT and YYEEEE. Trimming took off 6 bases at V and 2 bases at J, with 15 bases between the two ends. The CDR3 totals 14 residues. The CDR3 spells CASTQTDLPYEQYF. For the CDR3, the DNA is TGTGCCAGCACCCAGACAGACCTCCCCTACGAGCAGTACTTC. Complete variable domain (other parts from reference TRBV5-6 and TRBJ2-7): DAGVTQSPTHLIKTRGQQVTLRCSPKSGHDTVSWYQQALGQGPQFIFQYYEEEERQRGNFPDRFSGHQFPNYSSELNVNALLLGDSALYLCASTQTDLPYEQYFGPGTRLTVT.

V usage is TRBV7-9 and J usage is TRBJ2-3, with 12 bases aligning to TRBD2. There are 15 residues in the CDR3. Germline trimming cut 7 bases from V and 3 bases from J; bases unmatched to any gene: 5. CDR1 and CDR2 (germline): SEHNR, FQNEAQ (reference sequence). CDR3: CASNLAGGRTDTQYF. The CDR3 nucleotides read TGTGCCAGCAATCTAGCGGGGGGGCGAACAGATACGCAGTATTTT. Full variable domain (missing parts from reference TRBV7-9 and TRBJ2-3): DTGVSQNPRHKITKRGQNVTFRCDPISEHNRLYWYRQTLGQGPEFLTYFQNEAQLEKSRLLSDRFSAERPKGSFSTLEIQRTEQGDSAMYLCASNLAGGRTDTQYFGPGTRLTVL.

CDR3 DNA: TGTGCCAGCAGCTCTAGCGGGGATACCTACAATGAGCAGTTCTTC. It specifies CASSSSGDTYNEQFF. This chain links TRBV9 with TRBJ2-1; 9 bases are a match to TRBD2. Germline V gene data show CDR1 as SGDLS and CDR2 as YYNGEE. This CDR3 has 15 amino acids. Losses at the gene ends were 4 bases for V and 2 bases for J; bases not matched to a gene: 4.

This rearrangement joins TRBV7-2 to TRBJ2-7; D not certain. Germline lookup yields CDR1 SGHTA and CDR2 FQGNSA. Deletions cut 1 base from V and 3 bases from J, with 4 bases between. CDR3 length: 12 amino acids. The CDR3 protein is CASSLDHYEQYF. The CDR3 DNA reads TGTGCCAGCAGCTTAGATCACTACGAGCAGTACTTC. The variable domain in full, with the rest retrieved from reference TRBV7-2 and TRBJ2-7, is GAGVSQSPSNKVTEKGKDVELRCDPISGHTALYWYRQSLGQGLEFLIYFQGNSAPDKSGLPSDRFSAERTGGSVSTLTIQRTQQEDSAVYLCASSLDHYEQYFGPGTRLTVT.

The chain couples TRBV18 to TRBJ2-1, with 9 bases lining up with TRBD1. Germline V gene data show CDR1 as KGHSH and CDR2 as LQKENI. The length of the CDR3 is 16 residues. V was clipped by 2 bases and J by 3 bases; unmatched bases: 5. The CDR3: CASSPYDRGNYNEQFF. The CDR3 region has the DNA TGTGCCAGCTCACCATACGACAGGGGGAACTACAATGAGCAGTTCTTC.